Listed here are 6 T cell receptor beta chains from one sample, sequenced in a study of blood T cell repertoires in COVID-19. TCRdb's table, derived via immunoSEQ multiplex PCR, lists solely in-frame clones and lacks some. The sample carries about 400,000 clones, about 89% recorded once. Sequences were obtained from peripheral blood. The receptor set was obtained from a man in his forties with acute or convalescent COVID-19.

This clone has a handful of counts. V is TRBV5-4 and J is TRBJ2-2; 8 bases map to TRBD1. V trimming: 4 bases; J trimming: 5 bases; junction bases outside the gene matches: 7. The germline gives CDR1 SGHNT, CDR2 YYREEE (reference sequence). CDR3 length: 15 residues. The CDR3 nucleotides read TGTGCCAGCAGCACGGACAGGGTGAGGACCGGGGAGCTGTTTTTT. This gives the protein CASSTDRVRTGELFF.

This chain links TRBV6-6 with TRBJ1-4; 7 bases line up with TRBD1. Losses at the gene ends were 8 bases for V and 4 bases for J; bases not matched to a gene: 10. The CDR3 extends over 15 amino acids. Looked up from germline, CDR1 is MNHNY and CDR2 is SVGAGI (reference sequence). In nucleotides, the CDR3 is TGTGCCAGCGGACAGTTCCGGGACAGTAATGAAAAACTGTTTTTT. Translating it yields CASGQFRDSNEKLFF.

The chain carries TRBV19 and TRBJ1-4; perhaps TRBD1 as D (5 bases). The length of the CDR3 is 16 residues. CDR1 is LNHDA and CDR2 is SQIVND in the germline V gene (reference sequence). The V gene lost 3 bases and the J gene lost 7 bases, with 18 bases spanning the gap. CDR3 in DNA: TGTGCCAGTAGTATTGGTCGCGGACAAGTTGGTGAAAAACTGTTTTTT. Encoded protein: CASSIGRGQVGEKLFF.

The chain uses TRBV3-1 (or the pseudogene TRBV3-2) and TRBJ2-2, with 8 nucleotides matching TRBD1. In germline, CDR1 is LGHDT, CDR2 YNNKEL (reference sequence). J was trimmed by 5 bases and V by 1 base; bases with no gene match: 9. The CDR3 is 17 residues long. CDR3 coding DNA: TGTGCCAGCAGCCAAGTAACGGACAGGGTCCTGACCGGGGAGCTGTTTTTT. Amino acids: CASSQVTDRVLTGELFF.

This sequence joins TRBV30 and TRBJ1-1, with unresolved D. CDR1 and CDR2 from the germline V gene are GTSNPN and SVGIG (reference sequence). Trimming stripped 3 bases from V and 3 bases from J, with 14 bases between. This CDR3 contains 14 residues. CDR3 protein: CAWSVRVSYTEAFF. For the CDR3, the DNA is TGTGCCTGGAGCGTTAGAGTCTCATACACTGAAGCTTTCTTT.

This clone appeared once. The rearrangement joins TRBV30 to TRBJ2-7; tentatively, D is TRBD1 (5 bases). Trimming shortened V by 0 bases and J by 5 bases, and 14 bases separated the two germline ends. CDR1 GTSNPN and CDR2 SVGIG come from the germline V gene (reference sequence). CDR3 length: 14 amino acids. DNA for the CDR3: TGTGCCTGGAGTGTACAGGTTGGAGTCAACGAGCAGTACTTC. Amino acid sequence: CAWSVQVGVNEQYF.